This is a list of T cell receptor beta chains from one sample in a study of cytomegalovirus exposure and HLA in healthy donors. Using immunoSEQ multiplex PCR, the repertoire was profiled, and TCRdb retains in-frame clones only, with some absent. The table lists over 85,000 clones, approximately 80% of them singletons, with around a tenth in the top ten. The sample consisted of PBMCs. Source of these receptors: a male donor in good health and CMV-seropositive. The CDR3 runs from the conserved cysteine through the conserved F or W. Rows may omit the clone size; those that give it use once, few, many or a size class.

V | size | CDR3
TRBV5-1 | - | CASSLLGQGAYEQYF
TRBV4-2 | - | CASSQVLDLNEQYF
TRBV16 | - | CASSQSRTGAGNTIYF
TRBV28 | - | CASSPSQVRKAQYF
TRBV28 | - | CASSRAGDLKTEAFF
TRBV7-2 | - | CASSPDRAWEQYF
TRBV7-8 | - | CASSPQQGSSYNSPLHF
TRBV19 | - | CASSMSTGQSSTDTQYF
TRBV5-1 | - | CASSTGTSGLYEQYF
TRBV7-3 | - | CASSLPRGEQYF
TRBV6-4 | - | CAPQWRADEKLFF
TRBV29-1 | - | CSVETYNEQFF
TRBV5-1 | - | CASSLGQGNTGELFF
TRBV7-2 | - | CASSLAPGLSEQFF
TRBV11-2 | - | CASSHRDRFSGQYF
TRBV9 | - | CASSSRGGLLETQYF
TRBV27 | - | CASSPLVGGNYGYTF
TRBV2 | - | CASQWKDFYNEQFF
TRBV7-9 | - | CSSSPSYRARNYGYTF
TRBV4-3 | once | CASSQGQPIYNEQFF
TRBV28 | - | CASSLAGAAKNSQYF
TRBV7-9 | - | CASSLVQGGTDTQYF